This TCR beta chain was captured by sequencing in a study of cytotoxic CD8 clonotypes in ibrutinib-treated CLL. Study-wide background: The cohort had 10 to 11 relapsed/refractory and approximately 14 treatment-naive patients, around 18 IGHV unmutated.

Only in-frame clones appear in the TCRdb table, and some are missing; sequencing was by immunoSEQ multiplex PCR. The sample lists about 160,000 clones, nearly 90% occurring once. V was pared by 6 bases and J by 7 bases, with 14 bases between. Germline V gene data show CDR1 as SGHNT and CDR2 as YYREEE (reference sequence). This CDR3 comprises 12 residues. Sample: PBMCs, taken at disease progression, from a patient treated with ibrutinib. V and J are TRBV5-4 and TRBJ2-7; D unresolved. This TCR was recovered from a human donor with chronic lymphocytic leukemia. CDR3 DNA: TGTGCCAGCATTTCCCGCTTGGGAGAGCAGTACTTC. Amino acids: CASISRLGEQYF.